This T cell receptor beta chain was profiled in a study of response to subunit inactivated influenza vaccine. One entry per CDR3 protein results from TCRdb running MiXCR on the RT-PCR reads. The sample lists approximately 500,000 distinct CDR3 sequences, under 30% occurring once. A few counts support this clonotype. This CDR3 region has 15 residues. V lost 4 bases, J lost 2 bases, and 4 bases stayed unmatched. The germline gives CDR1 SNHLY, CDR2 FYNNEI. These data also featured in a second study, about T cells expressing NK-cell markers. That source notes: The cDNA for TCR beta came from 5'RACE template switching with UMIs. An anti-gamma-delta TCR antibody was added in several experiments. It restricted sorting to alpha-beta TCR-expressing T cells.

The clonotype comes from a man aged 50 to 60 who received an inactivated influenza vaccine. This chain joins TRBV2 and TRBJ2-7, with TRBD1 matching 11 bases. Material: CD4+ T cells sorted from PBMCs, obtained roughly 12 days after vaccination. The CDR3: CASSVKGQGAYEQYF. The CDR3 DNA reads TGTGCCAGCAGTGTGAAGGGACAGGGGGCCTACGAGCAGTACTTC.